This TCR beta chain was retrieved from a study of CD8 T cells in ankylosing spondylitis. In TCRdb, the 5' RACE reads were re-called with MiXCR into one record per CDR3 protein. In the table there are hundreds of thousands of distinct CDR3 sequences, approximately 11% of which are singletons. Study conclusions and caveats: Prior work had noted some motif variants in reactive arthritis blood and synovial fluid. A TCR beta motif made of fewer than ten highly homologous variants seemed typical of ankylosing spondylitis blood.

Turning to this clonotype: Its antigen is unidentified.

Losses at the gene ends were 5 bases for V and 1 base for J; bases not matched to a gene: 13. This CDR3 region has 17 residues. Germline CDR1 is MNHNS and CDR2 is SASEGT. Sequenced input: blood, either unsorted or a sorted T cell fraction (not recorded which). The receptor comes from a male donor with ankylosing spondylitis. V usage is TRBV6-1 and J usage is TRBJ1-1, with TRBD1 matching over 7 bases. The CDR3 bases are TGTGCCAGCAGTCCCGAACAATCGACAGGGACGAACACTGAAGCTTTCTTT. Translated: CASSPEQSTGTNTEAFF.